This passage covers 15 T cell receptor beta chains from one sample sequenced in a study of shared clonotypes between healthy human individuals. Only in-frame clones appear in the TCRdb table, and some are missing; sequencing was by immunoSEQ multiplex PCR. The profile shows 400,000 to 500,000 clones, about 80% of them singletons. Specimen: PBMCs. Receptors were obtained from a woman aged 40 to 50 in good health. Some clones in this sample may be carry-over from other donors' samples.

This clone was detected once. The J gene is TRBJ2-7, the V gene TRBV9, with 8 nucleotides matching TRBD2. Germline V gene data show CDR1 as SGDLS and CDR2 as YYNGEE. V lost 3 bases and J lost 1; bases outside the gene matches: 3. The CDR3 has 14 residues. CDR3 nucleotides: TGTGCCAGCAGCGGGGCGGGAGGATCCTACGAGCAGTACTTC. Its protein product is CASSGAGGSYEQYF.

In DNA, the CDR3 is TGCAGCGTTGGGGACAGAATCCAAGAGACCCAGTACTTC. Translating it yields CSVGDRIQETQYF. The chain uses TRBV29-1 and TRBJ2-5; 7 nucleotides align to TRBD1. Germline values: CDR1 SQVTM, CDR2 ANQGSEA. The CDR3 is 13 amino acids. With V trimmed by 4 bases and J by 1 base, 3 bases remained unmatched.

This rearrangement joins TRBV28 to TRBJ1-1; D is possibly TRBD1 (6 bases). The germline V and J ends were trimmed by 3 bases and 7 bases, with 18 bases remaining between them. CDR3 size: 15 residues. The germline V gene encodes CDR1 MDHEN and CDR2 SYDVKM. The CDR3: CASSFQGHRRVEAFF. In DNA, the CDR3 is TGTGCCAGCAGTTTTCAGGGACACCGTAGAGTTGAAGCTTTCTTT.

The chain is built from TRBV15 and TRBJ2-5; no clear D gene. The germline CDR1 and CDR2 sequences are LNHNV and YYDKDF (reference sequence). The CDR3 length is 15 residues. V gave up 4 bases and J gave up 0 bases, with 12 bases separating them. The CDR3: CATSTIARYQETQYF. The DNA of the CDR3 is TGTGCCACCAGCACCATAGCCCGGTACCAAGAGACCCAGTACTTC. Complete variable domain (other parts from reference TRBV15 and TRBJ2-5): DAMVIQNPRYQVTQFGKPVTLSCSQTLNHNVMYWYQQKSSQAPKLLFHYYDKDFNNEADTPDNFQSRRPNTSFCFLDIRSPGLGDTAMYLCATSTIARYQETQYFGPGTRLLVL.

The chain has TRBV27 and TRBJ2-7; weak D call: TRBD1 (6 bases). CDR1 and CDR2 from the germline V gene are MNHEY and SMNVEV (reference sequence). This CDR3 is 13 amino acids long. V gave up 3 bases and J gave up 9 bases, with 15 bases separating them. The CDR3 protein is CASSFGQGLRQYF. Written as DNA, the CDR3 is TGTGCCAGCAGTTTCGGGCAGGGGTTGAGGCAGTACTTC.

The V gene is TRBV10-2, the J gene TRBJ2-7; 9 nucleotides agree with TRBD1. CDR3 length: 15 amino acids. CDR1 WSHSY and CDR2 SAAADI come from the germline V gene. V trimming: 3 bases; J trimming: 5 bases; junction bases outside the gene matches: 8. The CDR3 coding sequence is TGCGCCAGCAGTGAATTCGGGACAGGGAACCACGAGCAGTACTTC. It translates to CASSEFGTGNHEQYF.

The chain joins TRBV7-2 to TRBJ2-3, with TRBD2 matching 12 bases. This CDR3 contains 16 residues. Germline V gives CDR1 SGHTA, CDR2 FQGNSA. After removal of 1 base from V and 3 bases from J, the junction contained 2 bases not matched to a gene. The CDR3 here is CASSLGGLAGTDTQYF. CDR3 DNA sequence: TGTGCCAGCAGCTTAGGGGGACTAGCGGGTACAGATACGCAGTATTTT.

In this sample, this clone turned up once. The chain carries TRBV5-4 and TRBJ2-7, with 7 bases fitting TRBD2. Germline V gene data show CDR1 as SGHNT and CDR2 as YYREEE (reference sequence). The CDR3 extends over 15 amino acids. J gave up 3 bases and V 3 bases, and 9 bases lay outside the gene matches. The CDR3 bases are TGTGCCAGCAGCTCCGCGGGGCTAGCGGACTACGAGCAGTACTTC. Translating gives CASSSAGLADYEQYF. Full variable domain (missing parts from reference TRBV5-4 and TRBJ2-7): ETGVTQSPTHLIKTRGQQVTLRCSSQSGHNTVSWYQQALGQGPQFIFQYYREEENGRGNFPPRFSGLQFPNYSSELNVNALELDDSALYLCASSSAGLADYEQYFGPGTRLTVT.

This chain joins TRBV28 and TRBJ2-3; D is tentatively TRBD1 or TRBD2 (6 bases each). Germline V CDR1 and CDR2: MDHEN, SYDVKM. The V gene lost 5 bases and the J gene lost 1 base, with 13 bases spanning the gap. The CDR3 covers 15 residues. CDR3 coding DNA: TGTGCCAGCAGTCCCAGGGGAGGTGGCACAGATACGCAGTATTTT. Amino acids: CASSPRGGGTDTQYF. Full variable domain (remainder filled in from reference TRBV28 and TRBJ2-3): DVKVTQSSRYLVKRTGEKVFLECVQDMDHENMFWYRQDPGLGLRLIYFSYDVKMKEKGDIPEGYSVSREKKERFSLILESASTNQTSMYLCASSPRGGGTDTQYFGPGTRLTVL.

This clone turned up a few times. J is TRBJ2-7 and V is TRBV29-1; D is undetermined. Germline CDR1 SQVTM, CDR2 ANQGSEA. V gave up 0 bases and J gave up 4 bases, with 4 bases separating them. The CDR3 loop spans 11 amino acids. This chain's CDR3 is CSVEERYEQYF. CDR3 coding DNA: TGCAGCGTTGAAGAACGATACGAGCAGTACTTC.

The table lists this clone with many counts. This chain joins TRBV19 and TRBJ1-1; 11 bases match TRBD1. Trimming at V came to 5 bases and at J to 5 bases, leaving 4 bases not matched to a gene. The CDR3 length is 14 residues. Germline V CDR1 and CDR2: LNHDA, SQIVND (reference sequence). The CDR3, as DNA: TGTGCCAGTAGTGCGGGACAGGGGGGGACTGAAGCTTTCTTT. Its protein is CASSAGQGGTEAFF. Full variable domain (remainder filled in from reference TRBV19 and TRBJ1-1): DGGITQSPKYLFRKEGQNVTLSCEQNLNHDAMYWYRQDPGQGLRLIYYSQIVNDFQKGDIAEGYSVSREKKESFPLTVTSAQKNPTAFYLCASSAGQGGTEAFFGQGTRLTVV.

This clone was recorded once. CDR3 in amino acids: CASSEAGRGPYNEQFF. DNA for the CDR3: TGTGCCAGCAGTGAAGCCGGGAGGGGGCCCTACAATGAGCAGTTCTTC. This chain joins TRBV25-1 and TRBJ2-1, with D maybe TRBD2 (8 bases). There are 16 residues in the CDR3. CDR1 and CDR2 (germline): MGHDK, SYGVNS. With 2 bases removed from V and 2 bases from J, the gap between germline ends came to 13 bases. The full variable domain, completed using reference TRBV25-1 and TRBJ2-1, is EADIYQTPRYLVIGTGKKITLECSQTMGHDKMYWYQQDPGMELHLIHYSYGVNSTEKGDLSSESTVSRIRTEHFPLTLESARPSHTSQYLCASSEAGRGPYNEQFFGPGTRLTVL.

This chain joins TRBV18 and TRBJ1-1, with D maybe TRBD1 (5 bases). V was trimmed by 3 bases and J by 5 bases, leaving 7 bases between them. The V gene's germline CDR1 is KGHSH and CDR2 LQKENI. The CDR3 runs to 12 residues. The CDR3, as DNA: TGTGCCAGCTCACCCAGGGTTACTGAAGCTTTCTTT. Encoded protein: CASSPRVTEAFF.

The chain is built from TRBV19 and TRBJ2-5; D uncertain. The germline V gene has CDR1 LNHDA and CDR2 SQIVND (reference sequence). The CDR3 totals 12 residues. Between the trimmed V and J ends, which lost 5 bases and 4 bases, there was a span of 8 bases. The CDR3 is CASSYWGETQYF. Here the CDR3 DNA reads TGTGCCAGTAGTTACTGGGGAGAGACCCAGTACTTC. The variable domain in full, with the rest retrieved from reference TRBV19 and TRBJ2-5, is DGGITQSPKYLFRKEGQNVTLSCEQNLNHDAMYWYRQDPGQGLRLIYYSQIVNDFQKGDIAEGYSVSREKKESFPLTVTSAQKNPTAFYLCASSYWGETQYFGPGTRLLVL.

This clone was seen more than once but under ten times. The V and J genes are TRBV6-6 and TRBJ2-2, with D maybe TRBD1 (5 bases). The ends were cut back, 5 bases at V and 2 bases at J, with 6 bases in the middle. This CDR3 region has 13 residues. Germline V lookup: CDR1 MNHNY, CDR2 SVGAGI (reference sequence). The CDR3: CASSGANTGELFF. The CDR3 nucleotides read TGTGCCAGCAGTGGGGCCAACACCGGGGAGCTGTTTTTT.